The table lists the clone carrying this T cell receptor beta chain with a count of one. Antigen unknown. The DNA input per sorted-subset replicate PCR was about 220 ng, corresponding to tens of thousands of T cell genomes. Assay used: immunoSEQ multiplex PCR; TCRdb lists only in-frame clones, some missing. The sample carries approximately 2,000,000 clones, 80% to 95% recorded once. The data belong to a study of shared clonotypes between healthy human individuals. Study-level findings and limits: Against clonotypes common to all four donors, non-shared ones had lower generation probabilities. Of the naive CD4 clonotypes, approximately 5% were shared across several donors.

Germline-derived CDR1 and CDR2 are MNHEY and SMNVEV (reference sequence). This CDR3 contains 17 residues. V gave up 0 bases and J gave up 3 bases; unmatched junction bases: 7. The sequencing sample was made of naive CD4+ T cells from PBMCs. Documented subset: CD45RA+ positively selected. The chain combines TRBV27 with TRBJ1-5, with TRBD1 matching 8 bases. This sequence was found in a man aged 18 to 35 in good health. Some clones in this sample may be carry-over from other donors' samples. The CDR3 reads CASSLSLRTGYNQPQHF. Here the CDR3 DNA reads TGTGCCAGCAGTTTATCTCTCCGGACAGGGTACAATCAGCCCCAGCATTTT.